This T cell receptor (beta chain) was recovered during a study of shared clonotypes between healthy human individuals (dated by TCRdb to 2020 to 2022). As for the study more broadly: Three men and a couple of women, aged 18 to 49 years, made up the cohort. Per donor, three plates each were used for CD4 naive and CD4 memory, two for CD8 naive, and one for CD8 memory. Blood TCR repertoires of roughly five healthy adults were deeply sequenced to estimate repertoire size and the extent of clonotype sharing between individuals. Different laboratories and diverse techniques were used to prepare libraries and sequence TCR repertoires, to increase sequencing depth and limit assay-specific biases. Per donor, leukapheresis produced somewhere between about 0.9 and 9.5 billion PBMCs. Study-wide findings and limitations: Because the study included only a small number of donors, the genetic and exposure-history diversity represented was limited. Rarefaction of sorted-subset datasets indicated incomplete sequencing despite the large sequencing depth. Based on pairwise subsampling, the degree of clonotype sharing among donors was expected to be affected by sequencing depth. Estimated clonotype richness was generally larger for naive than for memory subsets. Compared with non-shared clonotypes, clonotypes shared by all four sorted-subset donors had higher generation probabilities. Sampling was restricted to blood, and TCR repertoires in tissue are likely to differ from TCR repertoires in blood. Approximately 5% of naive CD4, around 3.5% of naive CD8, around 2.3% of memory CD4, and about 0.4% of memory CD8 clonotypes were shared across a handful of donors.

Using the deep immunoSEQ assay, multiplex PCR amplified TCR CDR3 regions from genomic DNA. For each cell subset, the extracted genomic DNA was distributed evenly across all wells of several immunoSEQ 96-well plates, and each plate served as one replicate. For sorted subsets, roughly 190 ng of genomic DNA, equivalent to roughly 30,000 T cell genomes, went into each replicate PCR. Purified libraries were quantified with a Qubit 3.0 fluorometer, sized on a Bioanalyzer 2100, and re-quantified with the KAPA Library Quantification kit. Each immunoSEQ 96-well plate was sequenced on its own single-read 150-cycle Illumina NextSeq 550 flow cell. The authors' analysis ran thus. Because the immunoSEQ output held only junctional sequences and lacked quality scores, the filtering could not match the filtering applied to full-length reads. Sequences were annotated with PyIR, a Python wrapper for IgBLAST v1.9, and V/J genes and CDR3 were assigned using IMGT germline references. Reads with weak V/J assignments (E-value above 1e-6), missing CDR3, stop codons, out-of-frame junctions, or ambiguous translated residues were removed. V3J clonotypes were defined as sequences sharing an identical inferred V gene, J gene, and CDR3 amino acid sequence. To compute the percentage overlap between repertoires, the number of shared unique clonotypes was divided by the size of the smaller repertoire. Three approaches were used to assess repertoire richness: RTK rarefaction, the Chao1 estimator, and Recon v2.1 estimates of unobserved clonotypes. Generation probabilities were computed with OLGA for all TCRbeta clonotypes obtained by the gDNA method from several donors. TCRdb's version of the immuneACCESS table is confined to in-frame rearrangements and falls short of the full clone set. An unresolved V gene accounts for under half of the shortfall where checked; the remainder is of unknown origin. V and J calls and clone size are copied from that table; D and trimming were computed from the DNA. This sample holds some 2,500,000 clones; roughly 93% were observed only once. Together, the top ten hold roughly 0.36% of the sample.

The donors were healthy, HIV-negative adults with no recently reported acute infections or vaccinations. Every donor was a Caucasian adult residing in Nashville, Tennessee, USA. Magnetic negative selection was used to enrich CD4+ T cells, after which naive cells were positively selected on CD45RA and the negative fraction became the memory subset. Blood was obtained by leukapheresis, after which PBMCs were separated by Ficoll-Histopaque density gradient centrifugation and cryopreserved in liquid nitrogen vapor phase. Purity and quantity of every magnetically sorted T cell population were checked by analytical flow cytometry. From each sorted fraction, genomic DNA was isolated and quantified by UV absorbance on a Nanodrop 2000c. CDR1 and CDR2 are drawn from the germline V gene: SGHDT, YYEEEE. Including the terminal cysteine and phenylalanine, the CDR3 comprises 11 residues. Just CDR3 DNA is preserved here, 33 bases in frame from base 1. The V end loses 4 bases and the J end loses 5 bases, and a stretch of 6 bases separates them.

Comments on this clone: The clone's antigen remains unknown. Base quality data are lacking; no much larger clone is found one base away. The same CDR3 is also encoded by other DNA sequences in this sample.

Here the chain combines TRBV5-6 and TRBJ2-5, with the identity of the D gene unclear. The TCR sequence derives from a man between 18 and 29 years old in good health. Some clones in this sample may be carry-over from other donors' samples. Sequencing was carried out using naive CD4+ T cells from PBMCs. The cell subset or site label, read with the paper, signifies: CD45RA+ positively selected. The CDR3 is CASSLRETQYF. The DNA reads TGTGCCAGCAGCCTGCGGGAGACCCAGTACTTC.